The sequence of this T cell receptor beta chain was determined in a study of OX40 agonist ivuxolimab in advanced cancers. The study, taken as a whole, reports: Some nonresponders also had low normalized T-cell clonal expansion.

The germline CDR1 and CDR2 sequences are SGHNT and YYREEE (reference sequence). There are 16 residues in the CDR3. Trimming at V came to 4 bases and at J to 0 bases, leaving 5 bases not matched to a gene. Clones were read by immunoSEQ multiplex PCR, and TCRdb kept only the in-frame ones, dropping some. The data hold about 63,000 clones, with roughly nine tenths observed a single time. Concerning this clone: What it binds is not known.

The origin of this receptor is an adult with an advanced solid tumor such as melanoma, head and neck, liver or kidney cancer. Source: CD4+ or CD8+ T cells sorted from blood, taken in a trial of the OX40 agonist ivuxolimab. The rearrangement uses TRBV5-4 and TRBJ1-4, with TRBD1 identical over 8 bases. The CDR3 spells CASSPGQGATNEKLFF. CDR3 in DNA: TGTGCCAGCAGCCCTGGACAGGGTGCAACTAATGAAAAACTGTTTTTT.